The 20 T cell receptor beta chains below were found in one sample sequenced in a study of human versus mouse CDR3 diversity and MHC coevolution. Sequencing used immunoSEQ multiplex PCR; TCRdb keeps in-frame clones, though not all of them. The repertoire holds more than 55,000 clones, with roughly 94% as singletons. The sample comprised naive CD4+ T cells from blood. Subset denoted: CD45RO-negative CD62L-positive naive CD4 T cells. The receptors were sampled from a person between 55 and 69 years old in good health.

The chain joins TRBV7-6 to TRBJ2-1; 14 bases fit TRBD2. Trimming took 5 bases from V and 5 from J; bases not matched to a gene: 11. Germline V gene lookup returns CDR1 SGHVS and CDR2 FNYEAQ. This CDR3 comprises 18 residues. CDR3 region: CASSPRLAGGPWHNEQFF. The CDR3 coding sequence is TGTGCCAGCAGCCCCCGACTAGCGGGAGGGCCTTGGCACAATGAGCAGTTCTTC. Filled out from reference TRBV7-6 and TRBJ2-1, the complete variable domain reads GAGVSQSPRYKVTKRGQDVALRCDPISGHVSLYWYRQALGQGPEFLTYFNYEAQQDKSGLPNDRFSAERPEGSISTLTIQRTEQRDSAMYRCASSPRLAGGPWHNEQFFGPGTRLTVL.

J is TRBJ2-5 and V is TRBV5-1; TRBD1 aligns across 11 bases. Germline V CDR1 and CDR2: SGHRS, YFSETQ. CDR3 length equals 15 residues. The ends lost 3 bases at V and 11 bases at J; junction bases unmatched: 12. CDR3 amino acids: CASSWDRTGGAAQYF. The CDR3 DNA sequence: TGCGCCAGCAGCTGGGACCGGACAGGGGGCGCGGCGCAGTACTTC. Filled out from reference TRBV5-1 and TRBJ2-5, the complete variable domain reads KAGVTQTPRYLIKTRGQQVTLSCSPISGHRSVSWYQQTPGQGLQFLFEYFSETQRNKGNFPGRFSGRQFSNSRSEMNVSTLELGDSALYLCASSWDRTGGAAQYFGPGTRLLVL.

V and J are TRBV2 and TRBJ2-1; 10 bases map to TRBD1. The junction had 1 base not matched to a gene; V was cut back by 4 bases and J by 4 bases. CDR1 and CDR2 (germline): SNHLY, FYNNEI. The CDR3 has 14 residues. CDR3 loop: CASSGDRGYNEQFF. In nucleotides, the CDR3 is TGTGCCAGCAGTGGGGACAGGGGATACAATGAGCAGTTCTTC.

The CDR3 sequence is CASSLQGNTEAFF. CDR3 in DNA: TGTGCCAGCAGTCTACAGGGAAATACTGAAGCTTTCTTT. V is TRBV7-9 and J is TRBJ1-1, with D maybe TRBD1 (6 bases). With 6 bases removed from V and 5 bases from J, the gap between germline ends came to 13 bases. The CDR3 contains 13 residues. Germline V gene sequence: CDR1 SEHNR, CDR2 FQNEAQ (reference sequence).

The genes are TRBV11-2 and TRBJ1-2; a possible D gene is TRBD1 (5 bases). The CDR3 totals 12 residues. Germline V CDR1 and CDR2: SGHAT, FQNNGV. V was cut by 9 bases and J by 3 bases, with 11 bases left in between. In DNA form, the CDR3 reads TGTGCCAGTGGTGAAGGGGACTATGGCTACACCTTC. This translates into CASGEGDYGYTF.

This rearrangement joins TRBV6-1 to TRBJ1-1; TRBD1 matches at 7 bases. Germline assignment: CDR1 MNHNS and CDR2 SASEGT. V lost 4 bases and J lost 3; bases outside the gene matches: 2. CDR3 length equals 13 residues. Here the CDR3 reads CASSADRHTEAFF. The DNA of the CDR3 is TGTGCCAGCAGTGCGGACAGGCACACTGAAGCTTTCTTT.

The chain carries TRBV15 and TRBJ2-1, with D tentatively TRBD2 (6 bases). This CDR3 has 18 amino acids. Germline V lookup: CDR1 LNHNV, CDR2 YYDKDF (reference sequence). The V and J ends lost 2 bases and 0 bases respectively, with 17 bases between them. The CDR3 protein is CATSRPRRDSNSYNEQFF. CDR3 DNA sequence: TGTGCCACCAGCAGACCCCGCCGGGACTCTAACTCCTACAATGAGCAGTTCTTC.

The chain links TRBV18 to TRBJ1-5, with D possibly TRBD1 on 6 matching bases. This CDR3 is 14 amino acids long. V lost 2 bases and J 4 bases, leaving 9 bases between the germline ends. Germline lookup yields CDR1 KGHSH and CDR2 LQKENI. The CDR3 DNA sequence: TGTGCCAGCTCACCAGGGGGCACTAATCAGCCCCAGCATTTT. This encodes CASSPGGTNQPQHF. The variable domain in full, with the rest retrieved from reference TRBV18 and TRBJ1-5, is NAGVMQNPRHLVRRRGQEARLRCSPMKGHSHVYWYRQLPEEGLKFMVYLQKENIIDESGMPKERFSAEFPKEGPSILRIQQVVRGDSAAYFCASSPGGTNQPQHFGDGTRLSIL.

This rearrangement joins TRBV15 to TRBJ1-2; the match to TRBD1 covers 7 bases. The CDR3 runs 15 residues. V shed 0 bases, J shed 1 base, and the junction held 2 bases outside the gene matches. Germline CDR1 reads LNHNV; CDR2 reads YYDKDF (reference sequence). Written as DNA, the CDR3 is TGTGCCACCAGCAGAGATCCAGGGGGTAACTATGGCTACACCTTC. Translation gives CATSRDPGGNYGYTF.

The chain has TRBV7-3 and TRBJ2-3; the match to TRBD2 covers 8 bases. V shed 2 bases and J 0 bases; nucleotides not matched to a gene: 7. The CDR3 runs to 17 residues. CDR1 is SGHTA, CDR2 FQGTGA, per germline. Here the CDR3 DNA reads TGTGCCAGCAGCTTATTCTCACTAGCGGCTAGCACAGATACGCAGTATTTT. It codes for CASSLFSLAASTDTQYF.

This chain uses TRBV4-2 with TRBJ1-4; D is ambiguous. Between the trimmed V and J ends, which lost 1 base and 6 bases, there was a span of 15 bases. The CDR3 spans 16 residues. Germline V gives CDR1 LGHNA, CDR2 YNFKEQ. The CDR3 reads CASSQVGVSGDEKLFF. The CDR3 nucleotides are TGTGCCAGCAGCCAAGTCGGGGTCTCGGGCGATGAAAAACTGTTTTTT.

V usage is TRBV5-1 and J usage is TRBJ2-2, with 13 bases identical to TRBD2. Trimming removed 4 bases from V and 2 bases from J; junction bases left unmatched: 14. This CDR3 is 20 amino acids long. Germline CDR1 is SGHRS and CDR2 is YFSETQ. CDR3 in DNA: TGCGCCAGCAGCGAAGCCGGGACTAGCGGGATCCCGGGTAACACCGGGGAGCTGTTTTTT. Amino acids: CASSEAGTSGIPGNTGELFF.

V gene TRBV7-9 combines with J gene TRBJ1-2; weak D call: TRBD1 (6 bases). CDR1 is SEHNR and CDR2 is FQNEAQ in the germline V gene (reference sequence). This CDR3 region has 14 residues. V shed 4 bases and J shed 3 bases, with 12 bases lying between them. CDR3: CASSSTGIYYGYTF. The DNA for the CDR3 is TGTGCCAGCAGCTCAACAGGGATTTACTATGGCTACACCTTC.

The rearrangement joins TRBV7-2 to TRBJ2-1; 10 nucleotides match TRBD2. The germline CDR1 and CDR2 sequences are SGHTA and FQGNSA. Germline trimming cut 4 bases from V and 9 bases from J; bases unmatched to any gene: 18. This CDR3 is built from 18 residues. CDR3 sequence reads: CASSSRGKVLAGVGEQFF. CDR3 in DNA: TGTGCCAGCAGCTCCAGGGGGAAGGTCCTAGCGGGAGTAGGTGAGCAGTTCTTC.

J is TRBJ2-5 and V is TRBV18; the match to TRBD2 covers 9 bases. Matching the DNA end better, TRBJ2-7 makes the J call doubtful. Germline loops: CDR1 KGHSH, CDR2 LQKENI. There are 15 residues in the CDR3. The CDR3 region is CASSPLTSGQAEQYF. DNA for the CDR3: TGTGCCAGCTCACCACTGACTAGCGGACAGGCCGAGCAGTACTTC.

The chain has TRBV7-3 and TRBJ2-5; tentatively, D is TRBD1 (6 bases). Trimming pared 0 bases from V and 5 bases from J, leaving 13 bases between. This CDR3 contains 15 residues. Germline V gives CDR1 SGHTA, CDR2 FQGTGA. The CDR3 DNA follows: TGTGCCAGCAGCTTAACGGCAGGGGAATGGGAGACCCAGTACTTC. This sequence encodes CASSLTAGEWETQYF.

The CDR3 nucleotides are TGCGCCAGCAGCTTGGAAGAGGGGGCGGGATATGAAGCTTTCTTT. Residues: CASSLEEGAGYEAFF. The chain uses TRBV5-1 and TRBJ1-1; TRBD1 matches at 7 bases. Unmatched junction bases numbered 9, after V lost 0 bases and J lost 7 bases. The length of the CDR3 is 15 residues. Germline-derived CDR1 and CDR2 are SGHRS and YFSETQ.

This chain connects TRBV5-1 to TRBJ1-3; D unresolved. This CDR3 is built from 16 residues. Trimming removed 1 base from V and 0 bases from J, with 11 bases in between. CDR1 and CDR2 from the germline V gene are SGHRS and YFSETQ. The CDR3 coding sequence is TGCGCCAGCAGCTTGAGGACTGCTTCCTCTGGAAACACCATATATTTT. This sequence encodes CASSLRTASSGNTIYF.

J is TRBJ2-1 and V is TRBV2, with D unclear. The CDR3 is 13 amino acids. The V end lost 7 bases, the J end lost 5 bases, and 12 bases lay between the germline ends. Germline CDR1 reads SNHLY; CDR2 reads FYNNEI. The CDR3 region has the DNA TGTGCCAGCAATAGTCAATTCCACAATGAGCAGTTCTTC. This codes for CASNSQFHNEQFF.

The gene calls are TRBV5-4 and TRBJ2-3; a possible D gene is TRBD1 (6 bases). V was trimmed by 0 bases and J by 9 bases, leaving 8 bases between them. Per the germline V gene, CDR1 is SGHNT and CDR2 is YYREEE (reference sequence). The CDR3 has 12 residues. CDR3 in amino acids: CASSLGQGTQYF. CDR3 nucleotides: TGTGCCAGCAGCTTGGGGCAGGGGACGCAGTATTTT.